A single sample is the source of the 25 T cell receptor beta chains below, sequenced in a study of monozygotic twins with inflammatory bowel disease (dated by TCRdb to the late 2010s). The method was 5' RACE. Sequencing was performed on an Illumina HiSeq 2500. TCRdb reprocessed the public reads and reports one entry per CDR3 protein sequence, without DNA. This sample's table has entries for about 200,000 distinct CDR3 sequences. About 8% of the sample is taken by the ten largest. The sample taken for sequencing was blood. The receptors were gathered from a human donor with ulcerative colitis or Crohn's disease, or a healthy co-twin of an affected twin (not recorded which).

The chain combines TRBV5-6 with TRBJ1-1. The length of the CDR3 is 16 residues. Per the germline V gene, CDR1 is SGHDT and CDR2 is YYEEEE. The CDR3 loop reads CASSLSGDFGRAEAFF.

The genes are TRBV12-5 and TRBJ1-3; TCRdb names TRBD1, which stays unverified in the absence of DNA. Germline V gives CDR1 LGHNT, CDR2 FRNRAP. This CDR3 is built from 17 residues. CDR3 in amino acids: CASAPGSGPVAGNTIYF.

This CDR3 reads CASSLRGASLHF. V gene TRBV7-2 combines with J gene TRBJ1-6. This CDR3 spans 12 amino acids. Germline V CDR1 and CDR2: SGHTA, FQGNSA.

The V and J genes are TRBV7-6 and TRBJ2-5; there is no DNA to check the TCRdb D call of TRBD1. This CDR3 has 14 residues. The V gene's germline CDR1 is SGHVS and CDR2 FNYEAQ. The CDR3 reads CASSPRPGKETQYF.

The CDR3 loop is CASSLVVGRTYEQYF. The rearrangement links TRBV28 to TRBJ2-7. Germline V CDR1 and CDR2: MDHEN, SYDVKM. The CDR3 contains 15 residues.

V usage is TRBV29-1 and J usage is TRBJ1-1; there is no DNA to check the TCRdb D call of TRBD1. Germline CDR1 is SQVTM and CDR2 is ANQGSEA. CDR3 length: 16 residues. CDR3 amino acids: CSVEGETGGRGTEAFF.

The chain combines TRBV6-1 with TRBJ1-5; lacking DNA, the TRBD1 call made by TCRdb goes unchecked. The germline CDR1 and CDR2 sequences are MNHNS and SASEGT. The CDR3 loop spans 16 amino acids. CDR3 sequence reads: CASSGPRDRRNQPQHF.

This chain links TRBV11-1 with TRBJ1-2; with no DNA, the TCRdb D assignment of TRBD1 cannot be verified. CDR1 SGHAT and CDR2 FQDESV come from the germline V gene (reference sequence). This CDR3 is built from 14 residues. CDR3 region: CASSTRDTRYGYTF.

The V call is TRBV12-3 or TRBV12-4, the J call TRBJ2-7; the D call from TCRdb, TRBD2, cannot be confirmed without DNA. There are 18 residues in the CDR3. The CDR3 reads CASSSNMGLAGVLYEQYF.

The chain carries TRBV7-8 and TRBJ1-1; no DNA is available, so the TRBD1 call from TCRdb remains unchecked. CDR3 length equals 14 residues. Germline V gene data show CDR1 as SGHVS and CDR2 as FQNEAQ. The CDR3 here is CASSLTPRETEAFF. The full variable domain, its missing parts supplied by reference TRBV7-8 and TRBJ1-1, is GAGVSQSPRYKVAKRGQDVALRCDPISGHVSLFWYQQALGQGPEFLTYFQNEAQLDKSGLPSDRFFAERPEGSVSTLKIQRTQQEDSAVYLCASSLTPRETEAFFGQGTRLTVV.

CDR3 region: CASSFLTGQGYNEQFF. The chain has TRBV5-1 and TRBJ2-1; the D call of TRBD1 rests on TCRdb alone, since no DNA is present to check it. The CDR3 totals 16 residues. Germline lookup yields CDR1 SGHRS and CDR2 YFSETQ.

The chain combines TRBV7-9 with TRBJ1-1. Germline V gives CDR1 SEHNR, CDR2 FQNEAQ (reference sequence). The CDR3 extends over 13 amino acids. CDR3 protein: CASSARGRAEAFF.

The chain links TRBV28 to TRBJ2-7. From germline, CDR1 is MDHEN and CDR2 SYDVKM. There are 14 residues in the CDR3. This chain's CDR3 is CASSLVLDPSEQYF.

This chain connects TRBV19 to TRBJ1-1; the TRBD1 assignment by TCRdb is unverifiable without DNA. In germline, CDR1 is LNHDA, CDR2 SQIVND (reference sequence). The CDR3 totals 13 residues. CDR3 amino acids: CASSMWTGAEAFF.

The CDR3 loop is CASSLGKETQYF. The chain uses TRBV3-1 and TRBJ2-5. CDR1 and CDR2 from the germline V gene are LGHDT and YNNKEL (reference sequence). The CDR3 has 12 amino acids.

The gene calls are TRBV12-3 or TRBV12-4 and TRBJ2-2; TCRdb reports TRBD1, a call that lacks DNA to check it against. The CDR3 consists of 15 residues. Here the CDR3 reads CASRAGTVNTGELFF.

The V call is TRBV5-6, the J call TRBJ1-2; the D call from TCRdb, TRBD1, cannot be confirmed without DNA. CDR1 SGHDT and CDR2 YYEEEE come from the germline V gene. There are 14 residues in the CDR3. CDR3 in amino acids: CASSLWKGVYGYTF.

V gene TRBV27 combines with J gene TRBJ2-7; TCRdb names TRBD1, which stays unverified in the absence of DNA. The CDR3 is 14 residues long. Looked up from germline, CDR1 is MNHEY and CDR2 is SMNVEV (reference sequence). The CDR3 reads CASSSGQGWKEQYF.

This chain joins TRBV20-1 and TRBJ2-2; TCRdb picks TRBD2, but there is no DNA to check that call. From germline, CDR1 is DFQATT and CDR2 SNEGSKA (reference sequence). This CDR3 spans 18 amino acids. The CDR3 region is CSARVGLAETTNTGELFF.

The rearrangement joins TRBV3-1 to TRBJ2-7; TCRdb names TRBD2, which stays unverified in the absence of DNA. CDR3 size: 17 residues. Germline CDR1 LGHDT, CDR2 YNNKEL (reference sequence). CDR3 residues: CASSHQLAGTSSYEQYF.

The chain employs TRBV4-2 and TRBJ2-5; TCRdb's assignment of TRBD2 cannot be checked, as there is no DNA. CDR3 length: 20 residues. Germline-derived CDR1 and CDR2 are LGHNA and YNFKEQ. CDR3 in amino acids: CASSQEDLRTSANIQETQYF.

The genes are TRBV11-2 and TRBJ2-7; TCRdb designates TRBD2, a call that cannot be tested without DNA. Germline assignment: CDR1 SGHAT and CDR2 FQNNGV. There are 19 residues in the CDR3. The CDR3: CASSHLFLGTGTSGYEQYF.

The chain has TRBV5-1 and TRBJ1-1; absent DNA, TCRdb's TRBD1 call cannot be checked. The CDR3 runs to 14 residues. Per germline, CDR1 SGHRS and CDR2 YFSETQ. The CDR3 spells CASSSGQAFTEAFF.

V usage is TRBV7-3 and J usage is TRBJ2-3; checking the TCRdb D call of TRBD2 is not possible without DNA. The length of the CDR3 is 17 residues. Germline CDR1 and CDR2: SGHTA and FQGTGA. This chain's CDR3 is CASSLSASRGASDTQYF.

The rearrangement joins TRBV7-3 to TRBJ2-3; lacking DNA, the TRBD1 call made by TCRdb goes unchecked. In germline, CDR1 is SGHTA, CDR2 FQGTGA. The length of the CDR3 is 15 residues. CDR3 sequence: CASSQTGGAKDTQYF.